Listed below are T cell receptor beta chains from one sample, sequenced in a study of blood T cell repertoires in COVID-19. The table came from immunoSEQ multiplex PCR; TCRdb's copy has only in-frame clones and leaves some out. Of 50,000 or so clones in the sample, approximately 88% were seen once. The sample consisted of peripheral blood. The receptors were sampled from a man aged 65 to 79 with acute or convalescent COVID-19. CDR3s include the opening cysteine and the closing phenylalanine or tryptophan. Each record gives: D gene, V gene, J gene, CDR3 DNA, CDR3 protein. A D gene is named only where the DNA matches it firmly.

-,TRBV5-1,TRBJ1-3,TGCGCCAGCAGCCGGTCAGGGTCTGGGGACTCTGGAAACACCATATATTTT,CASSRSGSGDSGNTIYF
-,TRBV19,TRBJ1-2,TGTGCCAGTAGTATTAGCCAGGGGCCGTACACCTTC,CASSISQGPYTF
-,TRBV30,TRBJ1-5,TGTGCCTGGAGTGCCAGGGCGAGCAATCAGCCCCAGCATTTT,CAWSARASNQPQHF
-,TRBV6-5,TRBJ2-2,TGTGCCAGCAGGGCCGGGAGCGCGAACACCGGGGAGCTGTTTTTT,CASRAGSANTGELFF
TRBD1,TRBV29-1,TRBJ1-5,TGCAGCGTTGGGAACAGGGGGGATCAGCCCCAGCATTTT,CSVGNRGDQPQHF
-,TRBV3-1/TRBV3-2,TRBJ2-7,TGTGCCAGCAGCCAAGTGGGCAGGAATTCGATCTCCTACGAGCAGTACTTC,CASSQVGRNSISYEQYF
-,TRBV11-2,TRBJ2-5,TGTGCCAGCAGCTCCTCAGGGCAAGAGACCCAGTACTTC,CASSSSGQETQYF
-,TRBV12-3/TRBV12-4,TRBJ1-4,TGTGCCAGCAGTGAAGGGGTAGATGAAAAACTGTTTTTT,CASSEGVDEKLFF
-,TRBV7-8,TRBJ1-3,TGTGCCAGCAGTTCTCGGAGACTAGCTGGAAACACCATATATTTT,CASSSRRLAGNTIYF
-,TRBV7-2,TRBJ2-7,TGTGCCAGCAGGGAAGGGGGTGGCGAGCAGTACTTC,CASREGGGEQYF
-,TRBV29-1,TRBJ1-2,TGCAGCGTTGTGATGGCAGTATATGGCTACACCTTC,CSVVMAVYGYTF
-,TRBV29-1,TRBJ1-6,TGCAGCGTTCGCGAACAGGGCTATAATTCACCCCTCCACTTT,CSVREQGYNSPLHF
-,TRBV5-1,TRBJ1-2,TGCGCCAGCAGCGCGGACAGCCGCTCCTATGGCTACACCTTC,CASSADSRSYGYTF